What follows are 31 T cell receptor beta chains derived from one specimen sequenced in a study of blood T cells in healthy people across ages (dated by TCRdb to between 2015 and 2017). The library was built by means of 5' RACE. The sequencing machine was an Illumina HiSeq 2500. A second about 7 to 12 cycle PCR used a sample-barcoded 5' primer and a J-beta primer mix. In TCRdb, the public reads were trimmed at Q25 with fastp and aligned with MiXCR, with productive beta chains retained. Each CDR3 protein appears once, grouped with its most common genes and DNA. Present in this sample are 1.5 million to 2 million distinct CDR3 sequences, around 48% of which were seen just once. The biggest ten clones account for more than 2% of the sample. The specimen sequenced was blood. The receptors were gathered from a woman aged 40 to 49 in good health.

J is TRBJ1-2 and V is TRBV7-2, with 8 bases matching TRBD1. From germline, CDR1 is SGHTA and CDR2 FQGNSA. The CDR3 extends over 18 amino acids. Germline trimming cut 1 base from V and 4 bases from J; bases unmatched to any gene: 14. The CDR3, as DNA: TGTGCCAGCAGCTTAGAAGGGGCCAGGGGGCGCCTTAGCTATGGCTACACCTTC. Translated: CASSLEGARGRLSYGYTF.

This chain joins TRBV7-3 and TRBJ2-5; 7 bases are shared with TRBD2. The CDR3 consists of 15 residues. The trim removed 0 bases at V and 4 bases at J, leaving 5 bases unmatched. Germline V gene lookup returns CDR1 SGHTA and CDR2 FQGTGA. The chain's CDR3 is CASSLTSASGETQYF. For the CDR3, the DNA is TGTGCCAGCAGCTTAACGTCGGCTAGCGGAGAGACCCAGTACTTC.

CDR3 DNA sequence: TGCGCCAGCAGCGAAAGAATGGAGTGGGGAGGCTACACCTTC. Protein product: CASSERMEWGGYTF. This chain joins TRBV4-1 and TRBJ1-2; the D is unclear. The ends were cut back, 5 bases at V and 8 bases at J, with 18 bases in the middle. CDR3 length: 14 amino acids. The germline V gene has CDR1 MGHRA and CDR2 YSYEKL.

This clonotype was recorded a few times. Written as DNA, the CDR3 is TGCAGTGCTAACCGGGACATCTATGGCTACACCTTC. Translated, it gives CSANRDIYGYTF. J is TRBJ1-2 and V is TRBV20-1; the D gene is possibly TRBD1 (6 bases). CDR3 length: 12 residues. CDR1 is DFQATT, CDR2 SNEGSKA, per germline (reference sequence). V was cut by 4 bases and J by 4 bases, with 10 bases left in between.

This chain links TRBV2 with TRBJ1-2, with a weak D call TRBD1 (5 bases). In germline, CDR1 is SNHLY, CDR2 FYNNEI. CDR3 length equals 12 residues. Trimming pared 10 bases from V and 4 bases from J, leaving 13 bases between. CDR3 residues: CATESGPYGYTF. Here the CDR3 DNA reads TGTGCCACGGAGTCAGGGCCCTATGGCTACACCTTC.

The chain couples TRBV2 to TRBJ2-3, with 10 bases identical to TRBD1. The ends lost 8 bases at V and 1 base at J; junction bases unmatched: 6. The CDR3 sequence is 15 residues long. CDR1 SNHLY and CDR2 FYNNEI come from the germline V gene. The CDR3 spells CASDRGTGGTDTQYF. The CDR3, as DNA: TGTGCCAGCGACAGGGGGACAGGGGGCACAGATACGCAGTATTTT.

In its sample, this clonotype was seen a few times. The chain couples TRBV18 to TRBJ1-2; 7 bases line up with TRBD1. Trimming took 1 base from V and 4 from J; bases not matched to a gene: 6. This CDR3 contains 15 residues. CDR1 is KGHSH, CDR2 LQKENI, per germline. CDR3 sequence reads: CASSPREQGSYGYTF. The CDR3 DNA reads TGTGCCAGCTCACCACGGGAACAGGGGAGCTATGGCTACACCTTC.

This rearrangement joins TRBV6-6 to TRBJ2-1; 14 positions agree with TRBD2. Germline assignment: CDR1 MNHNY and CDR2 SVGAGI (reference sequence). The CDR3 is 16 amino acids. Losses at the gene ends were 6 bases for V and 9 bases for J; bases not matched to a gene: 10. The CDR3 DNA reads TGTGCCAGCAGCGAGACGACTAGCGGGGGGGCCGGTGAGCAGTTCTTC. Translation gives CASSETTSGGAGEQFF.

This clonotype was counted only a few times. Relative to the germline gene, one junction end is altered; a read error may explain this. The gene calls are TRBV5-5 and TRBJ2-3; 9 bases agree with TRBD1. Germline-derived CDR1 and CDR2 are SGHKS and YYEKEE (reference sequence). The CDR3 loop spans 17 amino acids. The CDR3 nucleotides read TGTGCCAGCATCTTGGGTTTGGGACAGGGACTATCAGATACGCAGTATTTT. This translates into CASILGLGQGLSDTQYF.

The J gene is TRBJ2-7, the V gene TRBV29-1; weak D call: TRBD1 (6 bases). CDR3 length: 13 amino acids. V was cut by 4 bases and J by 2 bases, with 12 bases left in between. The germline V gene encodes CDR1 SQVTM and CDR2 ANQGSEA. The chain's CDR3 is CSVAEQGTYEQYF. The CDR3 bases are TGCAGCGTTGCAGAACAGGGAACCTACGAGCAGTACTTC.

This clonotype was recorded once. The chain joins TRBV7-2 to TRBJ1-2; weak D call: TRBD1 (6 bases). V was trimmed by 5 bases and J by 5 bases, leaving 24 bases between them. CDR1 and CDR2 (germline): SGHTA, FQGNSA. CDR3 length: 17 amino acids. The DNA for the CDR3 is TGTGCCAGCAGCCCCCGGGAGGGGGGCGCGCCGAAATATGGCTACACCTTC. Encoded protein: CASSPREGGAPKYGYTF.

The chain uses TRBV20-1 and TRBJ2-7, with D possibly matching TRBD1 (6 bases). CDR3 length: 14 residues. Germline-derived CDR1 and CDR2 are DFQATT and SNEGSKA (reference sequence). The V gene lost 5 bases and the J gene lost 2 bases, with 16 bases spanning the gap. CDR3 in DNA: TGCAGTGCTCGGATCAAGGCAGGGGCCTACGAGCAGTACTTC. As protein: CSARIKAGAYEQYF.

The gene calls are TRBV29-1 and TRBJ1-4, with D possibly TRBD1 on 5 matching bases. V lost 4 bases and J lost 4, with 10 bases in between. CDR3 length equals 13 residues. In germline, CDR1 is SQVTM, CDR2 ANQGSEA. In DNA, the CDR3 is TGCAGCGTTGGACGGCAGGGTAATGAAAAACTGTTTTTT. Translating gives CSVGRQGNEKLFF.

The chain employs TRBV7-2 and TRBJ2-3; TRBD1 or TRBD2 may be the D gene (5 bases each). This CDR3 spans 13 amino acids. The V and J ends lost 5 bases and 5 bases respectively, with 11 bases between them. Germline loops: CDR1 SGHTA, CDR2 FQGNSA. CDR3 protein: CASSHRDRDTQYF. CDR3 nucleotide sequence: TGTGCCAGCAGCCACCGGGACCGAGATACGCAGTATTTT. Filled out from reference TRBV7-2 and TRBJ2-3, the complete variable domain reads GAGVSQSPSNKVTEKGKDVELRCDPISGHTALYWYRQSLGQGLEFLIYFQGNSAPDKSGLPSDRFSAERTGGSVSTLTIQRTQQEDSAVYLCASSHRDRDTQYFGPGTRLTVL.

This chain uses TRBV6-5 with TRBJ2-5; 7 bases are a match to TRBD1. The V gene's germline CDR1 is MNHEY and CDR2 SVGAGI. The CDR3 consists of 17 residues. Trimming at V came to 0 bases and at J to 6 bases, leaving 13 bases not matched to a gene. CDR3 in amino acids: CASSYSPVDRVGKTQYF. For the CDR3, the DNA is TGTGCCAGCAGTTACTCCCCCGTTGACAGGGTAGGGAAGACCCAGTACTTC.

This clonotype has a handful of counts. The chain joins TRBV4-3 to TRBJ1-6, with TRBD1 identical over 7 bases. CDR3 length: 15 amino acids. Germline V lookup: CDR1 LGHNA, CDR2 YSLEER. V trimming: 0 bases; J trimming: 7 bases; junction bases outside the gene matches: 3. The CDR3 spells CASSQDQGENSPLHF. Written as DNA, the CDR3 is TGCGCCAGCAGCCAAGATCAGGGGGAGAATTCACCCCTCCACTTT.

The chain is built from TRBV11-2 and TRBJ2-3, with D unresolved. Per germline, CDR1 SGHAT and CDR2 FQNNGV. Trimming shortened V by 1 base and J by 2 bases, and 10 bases separated the two germline ends. This CDR3 contains 15 residues. CDR3 DNA: TGTGCCAGCAGCTTAGCGTCAACTACCACAGATACGCAGTATTTT. It codes for CASSLASTTTDTQYF.

This clonotype was observed once. The V gene is TRBV20-1, the J gene TRBJ2-3; D may be TRBD2 (5 bases). Trimming took 3 bases from V and 3 from J, leaving 10 bases between them. This CDR3 has 13 residues. Germline CDR1 and CDR2: DFQATT and SNEGSKA (reference sequence). The CDR3 nucleotides read TGCAGTGCTAGTTGGCCGGGAACAGATACGCAGTATTTT. It codes for CSASWPGTDTQYF.

This clonotype was counted only a few times. This chain connects TRBV4-3 to TRBJ1-4; TRBD1 matches 8 bases. The CDR3 loop spans 16 amino acids. Germline CDR1 reads LGHNA; CDR2 reads YSLEER. The J segment lost 8 bases and the V segment lost 1 base, leaving 9 bases of the junction unmatched. The CDR3 region is CASSQVQGVGREKLFF. The CDR3 DNA sequence: TGCGCCAGCAGCCAAGTACAGGGGGTAGGACGGGAAAAACTGTTTTTT.

The rearrangement joins TRBV12-3 or TRBV12-4 to TRBJ2-4; no definite D call. This CDR3 region has 15 residues. The ends were cut back, 3 bases at V and 3 bases at J, with 12 bases in the middle. CDR3 residues: CASSLDGQLKNIQYF. The CDR3 bases are TGTGCCAGCAGTTTGGATGGGCAGCTCAAAAACATTCAGTACTTC.

This clonotype was seen more than once but under ten times. The V and J genes are TRBV12-3 or TRBV12-4 and TRBJ2-7; 7 positions agree with TRBD1. The CDR3 has 15 amino acids. With V trimmed by 3 bases and J by 7 bases, 12 bases remained unmatched. The CDR3 coding sequence is TGTGCCAGCAGTTTCGGGGACAGACCTAACAATGAGCAGTACTTC. It specifies CASSFGDRPNNEQYF.

This clonotype has just a few counts. The rearrangement uses TRBV6-2 or TRBV6-3 and TRBJ2-7; tentatively, D is TRBD1 (6 bases). Germline V gene lookup returns CDR1 MNHEY and CDR2 SVGEGT. V was shortened by 0 bases and J by 2 bases, with 11 bases between the two germline ends. The CDR3 is 15 residues long. CDR3 nucleotide sequence: TGTGCCAGCAGTTACTCCCGACAGGCAACCTACGAGCAGTACTTC. It codes for CASSYSRQATYEQYF.

This clonotype was detected a few times. V and J are TRBV6-2 or TRBV6-3 and TRBJ2-3; 11 bases map to TRBD2. CDR3 length: 16 amino acids. Germline trimming cut 2 bases from V and 6 bases from J; bases unmatched to any gene: 7. Germline V CDR1 and CDR2: MNHEY, SVGEGT. The CDR3 DNA reads TGTGCCAGCAGTTACCTAGCGGGGGGCGTTGATGATACGCAGTATTTT. Translated, it gives CASSYLAGGVDDTQYF.

This clonotype has a handful of counts. This rearrangement joins TRBV20-1 to TRBJ2-3; 9 bases map to TRBD1. The CDR3 contains 14 residues. V lost 6 bases and J lost 4; bases outside the gene matches: 8. Germline-derived CDR1 and CDR2 are DFQATT and SNEGSKA (reference sequence). In nucleotides, the CDR3 is TGCAGTGCCGGAGGGACAGGGTTCGCAGATACGCAGTATTTT. Translating it yields CSAGGTGFADTQYF.

This clonotype showed up many times. The chain couples TRBV7-2 to TRBJ2-1; D uncertain. Germline loops: CDR1 SGHTA, CDR2 FQGNSA. V dropped 1 base and J dropped 3 bases, with 4 bases sitting between them. The CDR3 totals 13 residues. In DNA form, the CDR3 reads TGTGCCAGCAGCTTAGTGGACTACAATGAGCAGTTCTTC. Translating it yields CASSLVDYNEQFF.

The chain links TRBV25-1 to TRBJ1-1; D ambiguous. CDR1 and CDR2 from the germline V gene are MGHDK and SYGVNS. The CDR3 loop spans 13 amino acids. V was cut by 0 bases and J by 12 bases, with 14 bases left in between. CDR3 coding DNA: TGTGCCAGCAGTGAATATTCCGGGAGTAGATCTTTCTTT. Its protein product is CASSEYSGSRSFF.

The chain uses TRBV7-2 and TRBJ2-1; TRBD1 agrees at 9 bases. With V trimmed by 4 bases and J by 9 bases, 13 bases remained unmatched. The CDR3 consists of 16 residues. Per the germline V gene, CDR1 is SGHTA and CDR2 is FQGNSA. CDR3: CASSWTGDESGGEQFF. In nucleotides, the CDR3 is TGTGCCAGCAGCTGGACAGGGGACGAGTCTGGCGGTGAGCAGTTCTTC.

This clonotype was found a few times. V usage is TRBV27 and J usage is TRBJ2-4; D remains ambiguous. This CDR3 region has 13 residues. V was clipped by 4 bases and J by 6 bases, with 10 bases between them. CDR1 and CDR2 from the germline V gene are MNHEY and SMNVEV (reference sequence). The CDR3 reads CASSSPMTNIQYF. The CDR3 region has the DNA TGTGCCAGCAGTTCCCCGATGACAAACATTCAGTACTTC.

V usage is TRBV7-2 and J usage is TRBJ2-7; 7 bases map to TRBD1. The V segment lost 5 bases and the J segment 4 bases; nucleotides outside the gene matches: 11. This CDR3 is built from 15 residues. Germline CDR1 SGHTA, CDR2 FQGNSA. The CDR3 DNA reads TGTGCCAGCAGCCTCGATAGACAGGGTATTTACGAGCAGTACTTC. Translated, it gives CASSLDRQGIYEQYF.

CDR3 in amino acids: CASSHGQVGGYTF. The CDR3 DNA is TGCGCCAGCAGCCACGGACAGGTGGGGGGCTACACCTTC. V usage is TRBV4-3 and J usage is TRBJ1-2, with 7 positions matching TRBD1. The CDR3 extends over 13 amino acids. Germline-derived CDR1 and CDR2 are LGHNA and YSLEER. Trimming took 3 bases from V and 8 from J; bases not matched to a gene: 6.

This clonotype was recorded a few times. The DNA of the CDR3 is TGTGCCAGCACTCCTGGAGCGGGGGCTAACACAGATACGCAGTATTTT. Its protein product is CASTPGAGANTDTQYF. The chain links TRBV28 to TRBJ2-3, with 8 bases matching TRBD2. CDR1 MDHEN and CDR2 SYDVKM come from the germline V gene. V lost 7 bases to trimming and J lost 2 bases; unmatched junction nucleotides: 11. The CDR3 has 16 amino acids. Variable domain in full (rest from reference TRBV28 and TRBJ2-3): DVKVTQSSRYLVKRTGEKVFLECVQDMDHENMFWYRQDPGLGLRLIYFSYDVKMKEKGDIPEGYSVSREKKERFSLILESASTNQTSMYLCASTPGAGANTDTQYFGPGTRLTVL.